This T cell receptor (beta chain) was documented in a study of beta chain features in type 1 diabetes (dated 2018 in TCRdb). Study-wide context: Mean age, gender distribution, total cell number and subset yield were not different between patients and healthy donors. A total of roughly 110 million sorted cells were examined across all samples, and the number of cells per subset was strongly correlated with RNA yield. The study compared TCRB repertoires of sorted circulating CD4+ T cell subsets between recently diagnosed type 1 diabetes patients and matched healthy donors. Regulatory and stem cell-like memory subsets were isolated from only 8 patients and 8 healthy donors, whereas naive and central memory subsets came from all 30 or so donors. The paper's findings and limits, for the study overall: At VDJ recombination sites, type 1 diabetes patients had fewer insertions and more deleted nucleotides, which implies abnormalities in thymic rearrangement. Only small numbers of individuals were included in the HLA sub-analyses, which left unresolved whether HLA type had any influence on TCRB rearrangement. PCR may preferentially amplify shorter templates, but because patient and control samples were amplified and corrected together, any resulting skew would affect both groups equally. In all four CD4+ subsets, TCRB CDR3 length was moderately but significantly shorter in type 1 diabetes patients. Sequencing cDNA rather than genomic DNA could over-represent highly expressing activated cells, although activation and CD3 levels did not differ between groups. Naive, central memory and regulatory TCRB repertoires appeared to be more similar among patients than among healthy donors.

A single peripheral blood draw of around 120 mL on average was collected from each donor into heparinised tubes. A BD FACSAria II and a panel including CD45RO, CCR7, CD25, CD127, CD95 and CD27 were used to sort naive, central memory, regulatory and stem cell-like memory CD4+ T cells. Every sorted population had a purity above 95%. PBMCs were separated immediately by Lymphoprep density gradient centrifugation and were stained directly, without being cultured. Samples were stained and sorted in pairs, with one healthy donor and one patient per experiment, so that batch effects were minimized. In regard to this clone: The clone's antigen remains unknown. The input lacks base qualities; no much larger clone sits a single base away.

The entire amount of isolated RNA was reverse transcribed using the High Capacity cDNA Reverse Transcription Kit, so the sequenced TCRB transcripts were expressed ones. Deep immunoSEQ sequencing was applied to naive, central memory and regulatory T cell samples, giving an average of roughly 3.3 million total reads per sample. After sorted cells were lysed in RLT buffer, RNA was extracted with DNase-treated RNeasy Micro or Mini kits, with the choice depending on cell number. To prevent cross-contamination, each cell subset was processed individually, whereas patient and healthy donor samples were processed jointly. Using the immunoSEQ multiplex PCR, TCRB sequences were amplified from cDNA into 87-bp fragments spanning the CDR3 region. Amplicons were sequenced on the Illumina HiSeq platform. In the original analysis: PCR bias was computationally corrected using synthetic template baselines, reads within Hamming distance 2 were collapsed, and singletons that could not be merged were discarded. By aligning reads against IMGT, V, D and J genes, CDR3 length, and insertions or deletions at six rearrangement sites were assigned. Within each subset, clonotype counts were normalized to sorted cell number, and only after that were true diversity and Gini coefficients computed with the tcR R package. The overlap coefficient, calculated on TCRB nucleotide sequences, was used to quantify repertoire sharing. Out-of-frame TCRB sequences from naive cells were analyzed to stand in for the pre-selection repertoire. As stored in TCRdb, this immuneACCESS dataset retains in-frame rearrangements with V and J assigned. A fraction of the clones does not appear; measured against another copy, unresolved V genes explain less than half of the discrepancy, and the remainder lacks a known reason. D and trimming were read from the DNA, whereas the V and J calls and clone size are those reported in that table. The sample contains about 370,000 clones, around 15% of them found a single time. Roughly 0.019% of the sample goes to the ten largest clones.

Compared with germline, V lacks 5 bases and J lacks 6 bases; bases without a gene match: 7. According to the germline V gene, CDR1 reads SQVTM and CDR2 reads ANQGSEA. The CDR3 has 13 amino acids, counting the end cysteine and phenylalanine. The kept DNA is CDR3 alone, 39 bases in frame from the first base. The chain employs TRBV29-1 and TRBJ1-5; 7 bases in the middle match TRBD1. The origin of this receptor is a young woman in good health. Sequencing was carried out using naive CD4+ T cells from blood. The sample's cell subset or site label is to be understood as: true naive CD4+ T cells. The CDR3 protein: CSVTQGNSQPQHF. In nucleotides, the sequence is TGCAGCGTTACACAGGGGAATAGTCAGCCCCAGCATTTT.